Listed below are T cell receptor beta chains from one sample, sequenced in a study of cytomegalovirus exposure and HLA in healthy donors. Profiling relied on immunoSEQ multiplex PCR, and the TCRdb table lists in-frame clones only, not all of them. The profile covers over 150,000 clones, with 68% appearing a single time and less than 3.5% taken by the ten largest. Specimen: PBMCs. The receptors derive from a woman aged 40 to 50 in good health and CMV-seropositive. CDR3s include the opening cysteine and the closing phenylalanine or tryptophan. A D gene is named only where the DNA matches it firmly. Not every row has a clone size; where given, it reads once, few, many or a size class.

CDR3aa | CDR3nt | j_gene | d_gene | abundance | v_gene
CASSLNTEAFF | TGTGCCAGCTCACTAAACACTGAAGCTTTCTTT | TRBJ1-1 | NA | NA | TRBV18
CASSRDSYNSPLHF | TGTGCCAGCAGCCGGGACAGCTATAATTCACCCCTCCACTTT | TRBJ1-6 | TRBD1 | NA | TRBV7-9
CASRETGLAGGSYNEQFF | TGTGCCAGCAGGGAGACGGGACTAGCGGGAGGATCCTACAATGAGCAGTTCTTC | TRBJ2-1 | TRBD2 | few | TRBV28
CASSVGTDANEKLFF | TGTGCCAGCAGCGTTGGGACAGACGCTAATGAAAAACTGTTTTTT | TRBJ1-4 | TRBD1 | NA | TRBV7-6
CASSEGPFREKLFF | TGTGCCAGCAGCGAAGGACCCTTCAGGGAAAAACTGTTTTTT | TRBJ1-4 | NA | NA | TRBV6-1
CASSVGTGTYEQYF | TGTGCCAGCAGCGTCGGGACAGGAACCTACGAGCAGTACTTC | TRBJ2-7 | TRBD1 | NA | TRBV9
CASSAPGTSVTYEQYF | TGTGCCAGCAGTGCCCCCGGGACTAGCGTAACCTACGAGCAGTACTTC | TRBJ2-7 | TRBD2 | few | TRBV6-6
CASSVGLAGVEETQYF | TGTGCCAGCAGCGTAGGCCTAGCGGGAGTAGAAGAGACCCAGTACTTC | TRBJ2-5 | TRBD2 | NA | TRBV9
CASGLYPGQGDGYTF | TGTGCTAGTGGTTTGTACCCGGGACAGGGGGATGGCTACACCTTC | TRBJ1-2 | TRBD1 | NA | TRBV12-5
CASRLGLAGQEQYF | TGCGCCAGCAGGTTGGGACTAGCGGGACAGGAGCAGTACTTC | TRBJ2-7 | TRBD2 | NA | TRBV5-1
CASSARTGEQETQYF | TGTGCCAGCAGCGCTAGGACAGGGGAACAAGAGACCCAGTACTTC | TRBJ2-5 | TRBD1 | NA | TRBV2
CASSPWATSSYEQYF | TGTGCCAGCAGCCCCTGGGCAACCTCTTCCTACGAGCAGTACTTC | TRBJ2-7 | NA | once | TRBV11-2
CASSRGASEAGELFF | TGTGCCAGCAGCCGCGGGGCTAGTGAGGCCGGGGAGCTGTTTTTT | TRBJ2-2 | NA | NA | TRBV5-8
CASNPGGYQETQYF | TGTGCCAGCAACCCAGGGGGGTACCAAGAGACCCAGTACTTC | TRBJ2-5 | NA | NA | TRBV6-5
CASSASGRSYNEQFF | TGTGCCAGCAGCGCCAGCGGTCGCTCCTACAATGAGCAGTTCTTC | TRBJ2-1 | NA | NA | TRBV7-3
CASSIPARANEKLFF | TGTGCCAGTAGTATTCCGGCCAGGGCTAATGAAAAACTGTTTTTT | TRBJ1-4 | NA | NA | TRBV19
CASSLLGGLAPPGELFF | TGTGCCAGCAGCTTACTCGGAGGACTAGCGCCCCCCGGGGAGCTGTTTTTT | TRBJ2-2 | TRBD2 | NA | TRBV7-2
CASSYDRDRQKLFF | TGTGCCAGCAGTTACGACCGGGACAGGCAGAAACTGTTTTTT | TRBJ1-4 | TRBD1 | few | TRBV6-6
CASSPTTDTQYF | TGTGCCAGCAGCCCGACAACAGATACGCAGTATTTT | TRBJ2-3 | NA | NA | TRBV7-9
CASSSGTIGLAGDNEQFF | TGTGCCAGCAGCTCCGGGACAATCGGTCTAGCGGGAGATAATGAGCAGTTCTTC | TRBJ2-1 | TRBD2 | NA | TRBV7-8
CASSPVSGRGWDTQYF | TGTGCCAGTAGCCCAGTTAGTGGCAGGGGATGGGATACGCAGTATTTT | TRBJ2-3 | NA | NA | TRBV19
CASSYETGLRSYEQYF | TGTGCCAGCAGTTACGAAACAGGGCTTAGATCCTACGAGCAGTACTTC | TRBJ2-7 | NA | NA | TRBV6-6
CASSEWSGGSGANVLTF | TGTGCCAGCAGTGAATGGAGCGGGGGGTCGGGGGCCAACGTCCTGACTTTC | TRBJ2-6 | TRBD2 | once | TRBV25-1
CASSLFSLLSVSTDTQYF | TGTGCCAGCAGTTTGTTTAGCCTACTTAGCGTTAGCACAGATACGCAGTATTTT | TRBJ2-3 | NA | NA | TRBV27
CASTVLGLQVNQPQHF | TGTGCCAGCACCGTTTTGGGATTACAGGTTAATCAGCCCCAGCATTTT | TRBJ1-5 | NA | few | TRBV28
CASRGDRVGTGELFF | TGTGCCAGCAGGGGGGACAGGGTTGGCACCGGGGAGCTGTTTTTT | TRBJ2-2 | TRBD1 | NA | TRBV2
CASSLTPNYEQYF | TGTGCCAGCAGCTTGACTCCAAACTACGAGCAGTACTTC | TRBJ2-7 | NA | few | TRBV7-2
CASSSTATNEKLFF | TGCGCCAGCAGCTCAACGGCAACTAATGAAAAACTGTTTTTT | TRBJ1-4 | NA | NA | TRBV5-1
CASSLALAGPTDTQYF | TGTGCCAGCAGCTTAGCGCTCGCGGGCCCCACAGATACGCAGTATTTT | TRBJ2-3 | NA | NA | TRBV7-9
CASRDSGGEDEAFF | TGTGCCAGCAGGGATTCGGGGGGCGAGGATGAAGCTTTCTTT | TRBJ1-1 | NA | NA | TRBV6-1
CASSLAGRGYGYTF | TGTGCCAGCAGCTTGGCTGGCAGGGGTTATGGCTACACCTTC | TRBJ1-2 | NA | NA | TRBV5-6
CASHETQYF | TGCGCCAGCCATGAGACCCAGTACTTC | TRBJ2-5 | NA | NA | TRBV4-3
CASSYSRGSSYNEQFF | TGTGCCAGCAGTTACTCGAGAGGGAGCTCCTACAATGAGCAGTTCTTC | TRBJ2-1 | NA | NA | TRBV6-6
CSVEDTGGSTYEQYF | TGCAGCGTTGAAGATACGGGGGGCAGCACCTACGAGCAGTACTTC | TRBJ2-7 | NA | NA | TRBV29-1
CASSFGPGGINYGYTF | TGTGCCAGCAGTTTTGGTCCAGGGGGCATTAACTATGGCTACACCTTC | TRBJ1-2 | TRBD1 | NA | TRBV6-5
CASSANQLPYEQYF | TGTGCCAGCAGCGCAAACCAACTACCCTACGAGCAGTACTTC | TRBJ2-7 | NA | NA | TRBV7-9
CASSQVTNEKLFF | TGCGCCAGCAGCCAAGTCACAAATGAAAAACTGTTTTTT | TRBJ1-4 | NA | few | TRBV4-1
CASSDAGRYGYTF | TGTGCCAGCAGTGACGCAGGGCGCTATGGCTACACCTTC | TRBJ1-2 | NA | once | TRBV6-1
CASSLQGDRAREKLFF | TGTGCCAGCAGCCTCCAGGGGGACAGGGCACGTGAAAAACTGTTTTTT | TRBJ1-4 | TRBD1 | NA | TRBV4-2
CASTIFGDTYSNQPQHF | TGTGCCAGTACCATTTTCGGGGACACTTATAGCAATCAGCCCCAGCATTTT | TRBJ1-5 | NA | NA | TRBV19
CASSLPGAKNIQYF | TGTGCCAGCAGTTTACCGGGGGCCAAAAACATTCAGTACTTC | TRBJ2-4 | NA | NA | TRBV28
CASLGTRAEAFF | TGTGCCAGCCTGGGAACGCGGGCTGAAGCTTTCTTT | TRBJ1-1 | NA | NA | TRBV6-5
CASSSDRGLEKLFF | TGTGCCAGCAGCTCAGACAGGGGGCTTGAAAAACTGTTTTTT | TRBJ1-4 | TRBD1 | NA | TRBV7-9
CASSEEREGEQFF | TGTGCCAGCAGTGAGGAGCGGGAGGGTGAGCAGTTCTTC | TRBJ2-1 | TRBD2 | NA | TRBV2
CASRPLAGRSNEQFF | TGTGCCAGCAGGCCACTAGCGGGAAGGAGCAATGAGCAGTTCTTC | TRBJ2-1 | TRBD2 | NA | TRBV2
CASSLQGESYNEQFF | TGCGCCAGCAGCTTACAGGGTGAATCTTACAATGAGCAGTTCTTC | TRBJ2-1 | NA | few | TRBV5-1
CASSSTSGSSYEQYF | TGTGCCAGCAGCTCGACTAGCGGGAGCTCCTACGAGCAGTACTTC | TRBJ2-7 | TRBD2 | once | TRBV2
CASSWGTVSNQPQHF | TGTGCCAGCAGCTGGGGGACAGTTAGCAATCAGCCCCAGCATTTT | TRBJ1-5 | TRBD1 | NA | TRBV5-8
CASSLGASGINEQFF | TGTGCCAGCAGCTTGGGGGCTAGCGGGATCAATGAGCAGTTCTTC | TRBJ2-1 | TRBD2 | NA | TRBV5-4
CAIGGLADTGELFF | TGTGCCATCGGTGGGCTAGCGGACACCGGGGAGCTGTTTTTT | TRBJ2-2 | TRBD2 | NA | TRBV10-3
CAISAISGNTIYF | TGTGCCATCAGTGCCATCTCTGGAAACACCATATATTTT | TRBJ1-3 | NA | NA | TRBV10-3
CAGGDFPYEQYF | TGTGCCGGAGGGGACTTCCCCTACGAGCAGTACTTC | TRBJ2-7 | NA | few | TRBV10-3
CASSGPGVSSYNEQFF | TGTGCCAGTAGTGGGCCGGGAGTGAGCTCCTACAATGAGCAGTTCTTC | TRBJ2-1 | NA | NA | TRBV19
CASSVGARPAGELFF | TGTGCCAGCAGCGTAGGGGCTCGTCCCGCCGGGGAGCTGTTTTTT | TRBJ2-2 | NA | NA | TRBV9
CSVEGTSGRLDTQYF | TGCAGCGTTGAGGGGACTAGCGGGAGGTTAGATACGCAGTATTTT | TRBJ2-3 | TRBD2 | few | TRBV29-1
CASSLFSGGATNEKLFF | TGTGCCAGCAGTTTATTTTCAGGGGGCGCAACTAATGAAAAACTGTTTTTT | TRBJ1-4 | TRBD1 | NA | TRBV28
CASSSGQGANEKLFF | TGTGCCAGCAGTTCTGGACAGGGAGCTAATGAAAAACTGTTTTTT | TRBJ1-4 | TRBD1 | few | TRBV28
CASSRDFNTGELFF | TGTGCCAGCAGCCGGGACTTCAACACCGGGGAGCTGTTTTTT | TRBJ2-2 | NA | NA | TRBV7-3
CASSTRAGGTYNEQFF | TGTGCCAGCAGTACTAGAGCGGGGGGTACCTACAATGAGCAGTTCTTC | TRBJ2-1 | TRBD2 | NA | TRBV6-4